The 22 T cell receptor beta chains reported below all come from one sample, sequenced in a study of human T cells and chemical hapten exposure. Extraction of total RNA was performed on unfractionated whole blood. TCRdb reprocessed the 5' RACE reads via MiXCR and lists one record per CDR3 protein. The sample records 100,000 to 120,000 distinct CDR3 sequences, approximately 19% being singletons. The origin of the receptors is a human donor in good health.

This clonotype occurred a few times. This chain uses TRBV4-1 with TRBJ2-3; D remains unclear. V was trimmed by 1 base and J by 0 bases, leaving 11 bases between them. Germline assignment: CDR1 MGHRA and CDR2 YSYEKL. The CDR3 spans 16 residues. CDR3 coding DNA: TGCGCCAGCAGCCAAGTTAACCTGATTAGCACAGATACGCAGTATTTT. Translating it yields CASSQVNLISTDTQYF.

This clonotype has just a few counts. The V gene is TRBV6-5, the J gene TRBJ2-3; 10 nucleotides match TRBD2. J lost 4 bases, V lost 5 bases, and 6 bases had no gene match. This CDR3 is built from 15 residues. Germline V gene data show CDR1 as MNHEY and CDR2 as SVGAGI. The CDR3 nucleotides read TGTGCCAGCAGTCTCAGCGGGAGGGGTCCAGATACGCAGTATTTT. Its protein product is CASSLSGRGPDTQYF.

The genes are TRBV5-4 and TRBJ2-2; 11 nucleotides match TRBD2. Trimming at V came to 4 bases and at J to 3 bases, leaving 11 bases not matched to a gene. The germline V gene encodes CDR1 SGHNT and CDR2 YYREEE (reference sequence). The CDR3 is made up of 18 amino acids. CDR3 coding DNA: TGTGCCAGCAGCCCACTGGAGGGACTAGCGGTTTACACCGGGGAGCTGTTTTTT. It yields the protein CASSPLEGLAVYTGELFF.

This clonotype was picked up a small number of times. The rearrangement uses TRBV2 and TRBJ2-7; the D gene could be TRBD1 or TRBD2 (5 bases each). V lost 4 bases, J lost 5 bases, and 12 bases lay in between. CDR3 size: 13 residues. CDR1 is SNHLY, CDR2 FYNNEI, per germline. The CDR3 nucleotides are TGTGCCAGCAGTGGAGGGGTTATGCACGAGCAGTACTTC. The encoded protein is CASSGGVMHEQYF.

The V and J genes are TRBV3-1 and TRBJ1-2; tentative D call: TRBD1 (5 bases). Germline lookup yields CDR1 LGHDT and CDR2 YNNKEL (reference sequence). V lost 1 base and J 0 bases, leaving 12 bases between the germline ends. The CDR3 totals 16 residues. The CDR3 protein is CASSQATVTANYGYTF. CDR3 nucleotide sequence: TGTGCCAGCAGCCAAGCGACAGTCACTGCTAACTATGGCTACACCTTC.

This clonotype was observed a few times. The J gene is TRBJ1-4, the V gene TRBV18; D call uncertain. This CDR3 has 14 residues. The V gene lost 1 base and the J gene lost 3 bases, with 6 bases spanning the gap. Germline loops: CDR1 KGHSH, CDR2 LQKENI. CDR3 nucleotides: TGTGCCAGCTCACCACAGGGTTCTAATGAAAAACTGTTTTTT. Residues: CASSPQGSNEKLFF.

This clonotype was seen a few times. CDR3 sequence (DNA): TGTGCCAGCAGTGACCCCGGGACGGTAAGCTACGAGCAGTACTTC. Translating gives CASSDPGTVSYEQYF. The V gene is TRBV25-1, the J gene TRBJ2-7, with D tentatively TRBD1 or TRBD2 (5 bases each). CDR3 length: 15 residues. Germline assignment: CDR1 MGHDK and CDR2 SYGVNS. Trimming left V 3 bases short and J 3 bases short, with 15 bases between.

J is TRBJ1-1 and V is TRBV29-1; D is possibly TRBD1 (5 bases). This CDR3 is built from 13 residues. Trimming shortened V by 1 base and J by 1 base, and 7 bases separated the two germline ends. Looked up from germline, CDR1 is SQVTM and CDR2 is ANQGSEA. This CDR3 reads CSVEVGANTEAFF. The CDR3 DNA follows: TGCAGCGTTGAAGTCGGGGCGAACACTGAAGCTTTCTTT.

In this sample, this clonotype turned up a few times. The chain carries TRBV27 and TRBJ1-1; 9 bases align to TRBD1. The germline V gene encodes CDR1 MNHEY and CDR2 SMNVEV (reference sequence). This CDR3 spans 16 amino acids. J lost 7 bases, V lost 3 bases, and 12 bases had no gene match. In DNA form, the CDR3 reads TGTGCCAGCAGTTTCACTGGGGGGACAGGGCGGCATGAAGCTTTCTTT. Encoded protein: CASSFTGGTGRHEAFF.

The rearrangement links TRBV24-1 to TRBJ2-2; 11 nucleotides align to TRBD2. V was pared by 4 bases and J by 5 bases, with 14 bases of the junction left unmatched. There are 19 residues in the CDR3. Per the germline V gene, CDR1 is KGHDR and CDR2 is SFDVKD. The chain's CDR3 is CATSDPSGLAGKGTGELFF. In DNA form, the CDR3 reads TGTGCCACCAGTGACCCGAGCGGACTAGCGGGTAAAGGAACCGGGGAGCTGTTTTTT.

The chain recombines TRBV5-1 with TRBJ2-3, with TRBD2 matching over 9 bases. Germline V gives CDR1 SGHRS, CDR2 YFSETQ. The CDR3 contains 16 residues. The V segment lost 0 bases and the J segment 4 bases; nucleotides outside the gene matches: 6. This chain's CDR3 is CASSLGPAGGADTQYF. The CDR3 nucleotides are TGCGCCAGCAGCTTGGGCCCAGCGGGAGGCGCAGATACGCAGTATTTT.

This clonotype was counted between two and nine times. This sequence joins TRBV28 and TRBJ1-2, with D hard to call. CDR3 length equals 13 residues. Germline assignment: CDR1 MDHEN and CDR2 SYDVKM. Trimming stripped 3 bases from V and 8 bases from J, with 13 bases between. Here the CDR3 reads CASSFRPTAGYTF. The DNA for the CDR3 is TGTGCCAGCAGTTTCCGGCCGACGGCGGGCTACACCTTC.

This clonotype was picked up a small number of times. This rearrangement joins TRBV5-1 to TRBJ2-5, with 10 bases lining up with TRBD1. The CDR3 runs to 15 residues. Unmatched junction bases numbered 6, after V lost 2 bases and J lost 5 bases. From germline, CDR1 is SGHRS and CDR2 YFSETQ. The CDR3 DNA sequence: TGCGCCAGCAGCTTTAGTGACAGGGGGCTCGAGACCCAGTACTTC. Translation: CASSFSDRGLETQYF.

The V call is TRBV29-1, the J call TRBJ2-2; unclear D gene. Trimming left V 4 bases short and J 4 bases short, with 7 bases between. The CDR3 has 12 residues. Germline CDR1 and CDR2: SQVTM and ANQGSEA. CDR3 in DNA: TGCAGCGTTGCCCAAGGCACCGGGGAGCTGTTTTTT. Protein product: CSVAQGTGELFF.

The rearrangement joins TRBV6-1 to TRBJ2-7; 11 bases are shared with TRBD1. Germline lookup yields CDR1 MNHNS and CDR2 SASEGT. The CDR3 is made up of 15 amino acids. Losses at the gene ends were 3 bases for V and 3 bases for J; bases not matched to a gene: 4. CDR3 in amino acids: CASSEGGTGGYEQYF. CDR3 in DNA: TGTGCCAGCAGTGAGGGCGGGACAGGGGGCTACGAGCAGTACTTC.

This clonotype showed up just a few times. Sequence at one end of the junction differs from germline and may be a read error. The gene calls are TRBV28 and TRBJ1-3, with D unresolved. Per the germline V gene, CDR1 is MDHEN and CDR2 is SYDVKM. CDR3 size: 15 residues. CDR3 nucleotide sequence: TGTGCCAGCAGTCCACCAAGGGCTTCTGGAGACACCATATATTTT. This gives the protein CASSPPRASGDTIYF. The full variable domain, its missing parts supplied by reference TRBV28 and TRBJ1-3, is DVKVTQSSRYLVKRTGEKVFLECVQDMDHENMFWYRQDPGLGLRLIYFSYDVKMKEKGDIPEGYSVSREKKERFSLILESASTNQTSMYLCASSPPRASGDTIYFGEGSWLTVV.

The V gene is TRBV2, the J gene TRBJ2-6; the match to TRBD1 covers 7 bases. With V trimmed by 1 base and J by 1 base, 4 bases remained unmatched. This CDR3 is 17 amino acids long. The germline gives CDR1 SNHLY, CDR2 FYNNEI. The CDR3 reads CASSEEPGQSGANVLTF. CDR3 coding DNA: TGTGCCAGCAGTGAAGAACCGGGACAGTCTGGGGCCAACGTCCTGACTTTC.

V is TRBV29-1 and J is TRBJ1-2; 7 nucleotides agree with TRBD1. Looked up from germline, CDR1 is SQVTM and CDR2 is ANQGSEA. V was clipped by 5 bases and J by 3 bases; unmatched bases: 9. The CDR3 extends over 14 amino acids. The CDR3 DNA sequence: TGCAGCGTTAGGGAAGGGGGCGCGTACTATGGCTACACCTTC. It codes for CSVREGGAYYGYTF. The full variable domain, rest sourced from reference TRBV29-1 and TRBJ1-2, is SAVISQKPSRDICQRGTSLTIQCQVDSQVTMMFWYRQQPGQSLTLIATANQGSEATYESGFVIDKFPISRPNLTFSTLTVSNMSPEDSSIYLCSVREGGAYYGYTFGSGTRLTVV.

The V call is TRBV11-2, the J call TRBJ2-3; a weak D match, TRBD2 (6 bases). This CDR3 contains 15 residues. The V and J ends lost 6 bases and 4 bases respectively, with 17 bases between them. The V gene's germline CDR1 is SGHAT and CDR2 FQNNGV. The CDR3 spells CASRSLRGRADTQYF. DNA of the CDR3: TGTGCCAGCAGATCTCTCCGGGGGAGAGCAGATACGCAGTATTTT.

This clonotype was counted between two and nine times. The V and J genes are TRBV3-1 and TRBJ2-6; D is ambiguous. Trimming cost V 4 bases and J 2 bases, with 9 bases left between them. The CDR3 covers 15 residues. In germline, CDR1 is LGHDT, CDR2 YNNKEL (reference sequence). CDR3 loop: CASSLALTGANVLTF. The CDR3, as DNA: TGTGCCAGCAGCCTCGCTCTGACTGGGGCCAACGTCCTGACTTTC.

This clonotype was detected a few times. The chain has TRBV24-1 and TRBJ1-4; D may be TRBD1 (6 bases). V was clipped by 9 bases and J by 8 bases, with 15 bases between them. This CDR3 region has 13 residues. CDR1 is KGHDR, CDR2 SFDVKD, per germline. As DNA, the CDR3 is TGTGCCACCGGCTCAGGGGAGGACGAAAAACTGTTTTTT. Encoded protein: CATGSGEDEKLFF.

The chain has TRBV29-1 and TRBJ2-6; D uncertain. Germline loops: CDR1 SQVTM, CDR2 ANQGSEA. CDR3 length: 11 residues. The V and J ends lost 4 bases and 4 bases respectively, with 2 bases between them. The CDR3 is CSVAGANVLTF. The CDR3 bases are TGCAGCGTTGCCGGGGCCAACGTCCTGACTTTC.